The clone carrying this T cell receptor beta chain came up many times. The antigen is unknown. The data stem from a study of beta chain features in type 1 diabetes. The study reverse transcribed the entire isolated RNA, so it sequenced expressed TCRB transcripts. The read count averaged approximately 3.5 million across naive, central memory and regulatory T cell samples. Repertoires were generated with immunoSEQ multiplex PCR, while TCRdb's copy carries only in-frame clones and drops some. The data hold 200,000 to 300,000 clones, with around 14% observed a single time. One heparinised draw of blood, averaging about 110 mL, came from each donor. Findings and caveats of the study: Whether HLA type affects TCRB rearrangement stayed undetermined in the present work. Possibly, sequencing cDNA over-represented cells that had high TCR expression levels.

The CDR3 extends over 15 amino acids. With V trimmed by 5 bases and J by 8 bases, 11 bases remained unmatched. The TCR comes from a woman in her forties in good health. This chain joins TRBV23-1 and TRBJ2-2; TRBD1 matches 7 bases. TRBV23-1 is sorted into the ORF group, with uncertain function. The sequenced material came from naive CD4+ T cells from blood. The CDR3 region has the DNA TGCGCCAGCAGTTCGTGGACAGGAATCCTTGGGGAGCTGTTTTTT. This encodes CASSSWTGILGELFF.